The next 27 T cell receptor beta chains were all read from a single sample in a study of T cells in localized non-small cell lung cancer. Sequenced by immunoSEQ multiplex PCR; TCRdb stores in-frame clones only, minus some. The sample carries approximately 57,000 clones, 80% to 90% recorded once. Specimen: peripheral blood, collected before any cancer treatment. The origin of the receptors is a woman aged 35-70 years with stage I lung adenocarcinoma.

The chain has TRBV5-1 and TRBJ2-7; 9 bases line up with TRBD1. The CDR3 length is 15 residues. Losses at the gene ends were 4 bases for V and 0 bases for J; bases not matched to a gene: 5. The V gene's germline CDR1 is SGHRS and CDR2 YFSETQ. The CDR3 here is CASSQGQGYSYEQYF. The CDR3 coding sequence is TGCGCCAGCAGCCAGGGACAGGGATACTCCTACGAGCAGTACTTC.

V gene TRBV6-1 combines with J gene TRBJ2-7, with 12 positions matching TRBD1. Germline CDR1 is MNHNS and CDR2 is SASEGT. The CDR3 is made up of 13 amino acids. V was clipped by 6 bases and J by 6 bases; unmatched bases: 3. CDR3 coding DNA: TGTGCCAGCAGCCGGGACAGGGGGCGCGAGCAGTACTTC. It encodes CASSRDRGREQYF.

The chain employs TRBV5-7 and TRBJ2-7, with unresolved D. TRBV5-7 is filed as an ORF, its function uncertain. CDR3 length: 13 residues. Trimming took 0 bases from V and 0 from J, leaving 4 bases between them. The CDR3 reads CASSLASSYEQYF. The CDR3 nucleotides are TGTGCCAGCAGCTTGGCCAGCTCCTACGAGCAGTACTTC.

Comment on this clone: This sample includes further DNA sequences coding for the same CDR3. This sequence joins TRBV5-5 and TRBJ1-5, with 9 bases lining up with TRBD1. The V segment lost 4 bases and the J segment 4 bases; nucleotides outside the gene matches: 6. The germline gives CDR1 SGHKS, CDR2 YYEKEE (reference sequence). This CDR3 has 15 amino acids. CDR3 DNA: TGTGCCAGCAGCCAACAGGGGGCAAGTAATCAGCCCCAGCATTTT. As protein: CASSQQGASNQPQHF.

The chain uses TRBV7-2 and TRBJ1-1; perhaps TRBD1 as D (6 bases). Trimming pared 2 bases from V and 2 bases from J, leaving 18 bases between. The germline CDR1 and CDR2 sequences are SGHTA and FQGNSA. The CDR3 extends over 17 amino acids. CDR3 nucleotide sequence: TGTGCCAGCAGCTTACCGCTATGGGGGCTGGATAACACTGAAGCTTTCTTT. It translates to CASSLPLWGLDNTEAFF.

CDR3 sequence: CASSAGTGAYEQYF. For the CDR3, the DNA is TGTGCCAGCAGCGCCGGGACAGGGGCCTACGAGCAGTACTTC. The chain joins TRBV2 to TRBJ2-7; TRBD1 aligns across 10 bases. V was clipped by 6 bases and J by 2 bases; unmatched bases: 4. This CDR3 comprises 14 residues. Per the germline V gene, CDR1 is SNHLY and CDR2 is FYNNEI.

The J gene is TRBJ1-5, the V gene TRBV2; no firm D call. This CDR3 has 15 residues. The V end lost 0 bases, the J end lost 0 bases, and 6 bases lay between the germline ends. Germline values: CDR1 SNHLY, CDR2 FYNNEI. The CDR3 loop reads CASSEASHSNQPQHF. The CDR3, as DNA: TGTGCCAGCAGTGAAGCCTCCCATAGCAATCAGCCCCAGCATTTT.

The chain is built from TRBV27 and TRBJ2-5; 9 nucleotides line up with TRBD1. Germline CDR1 MNHEY, CDR2 SMNVEV (reference sequence). V dropped 8 bases and J dropped 7; count of bases not matched to a gene: 8. The CDR3 has 13 amino acids. CDR3 sequence: CASRRDREGTQYF. DNA of the CDR3: TGTGCCAGCCGTCGGGACAGGGAGGGGACCCAGTACTTC.

V and J are TRBV2 and TRBJ2-3, with 12 bases aligning to TRBD2. This CDR3 comprises 13 residues. Germline V gene data show CDR1 as SNHLY and CDR2 as FYNNEI. V shed 10 bases and J 8 bases; nucleotides not matched to a gene: 7. The CDR3 region is CAITSGGSGTQYF. CDR3 DNA: TGTGCCATAACTAGCGGGGGGTCGGGTACGCAGTATTTT.

The chain is built from TRBV7-9 and TRBJ1-4, with D possibly matching TRBD1 (6 bases). CDR1 SEHNR and CDR2 FQNEAQ come from the germline V gene (reference sequence). Trimming stripped 2 bases from V and 5 bases from J, with 15 bases between. The CDR3 has 16 residues. The CDR3 is CASSLTGRGKNEKLFF. Here the CDR3 DNA reads TGTGCCAGCAGCTTAACCGGGAGGGGGAAAAATGAAAAACTGTTTTTT.

The chain carries TRBV6-5 and TRBJ2-7; a weak D match, TRBD1 (6 bases). The CDR3 runs to 14 residues. CDR1 is MNHEY and CDR2 is SVGAGI in the germline V gene. V was cut by 6 bases and J by 0 bases, with 12 bases left in between. This CDR3 reads CASRRSGASYEQYF. The CDR3 bases are TGTGCCAGCAGACGATCAGGGGCCTCCTACGAGCAGTACTTC.

The chain joins TRBV6-6 to TRBJ2-7, with unresolved D. Trimming pared 8 bases from V and 3 bases from J, leaving 11 bases between. The germline gives CDR1 MNHNY, CDR2 SVGAGI (reference sequence). The CDR3 is 12 amino acids. The CDR3 region has the DNA TGTGCCAGCGAAGACTCATACTACGAGCAGTACTTC. Translating gives CASEDSYYEQYF.

The rearrangement joins TRBV19 to TRBJ1-1, with a possible D match to TRBD1 (6 bases). The length of the CDR3 is 14 residues. Trimming left V 8 bases short and J 6 bases short, with 19 bases between. Germline V CDR1 and CDR2: LNHDA, SQIVND (reference sequence). Here the CDR3 reads CASGTPQGWAEAFF. As DNA, the CDR3 is TGTGCCAGTGGCACCCCACAGGGTTGGGCTGAAGCTTTCTTT.

A few counts support this clone. This chain connects TRBV4-3 to TRBJ2-3; 7 bases align to TRBD2. Trimming cost V 0 bases and J 4 bases; bases outside gene matches: 4. The germline CDR1 and CDR2 sequences are LGHNA and YSLEER. The CDR3 is made up of 15 amino acids. The CDR3 nucleotides read TGCGCCAGCAGCCAAGAACTAGCGCAGGCAGATACGCAGTATTTT. Its translation: CASSQELAQADTQYF.

In this sample, this clone turned up a few times. V is TRBV29-1 and J is TRBJ1-2; D is possibly TRBD1 (6 bases). This CDR3 is built from 13 residues. Between the trimmed V and J ends, which lost 7 bases and 7 bases, there was a span of 19 bases. Per germline, CDR1 SQVTM and CDR2 ANQGSEA. CDR3 region: CSALDQGIGGYTF. CDR3 DNA sequence: TGCAGCGCCCTGGATCAGGGGATCGGTGGCTACACCTTC.

This clone has only one observation. The genes are TRBV18 and TRBJ1-1; D perhaps matches TRBD1 (6 bases). CDR1 and CDR2 (germline): KGHSH, LQKENI. The CDR3 consists of 13 residues. Deletions cut 3 bases from V and 8 bases from J, with 13 bases between. The CDR3 loop is CASSPGGLWEAFF. The CDR3 nucleotides read TGTGCCAGCTCACCGGGGGGCCTTTGGGAAGCTTTCTTT.

This rearrangement joins TRBV18 to TRBJ2-1, with D unresolved. The CDR3 length is 13 residues. Trimming stripped 1 base from V and 7 bases from J, with 8 bases between. Germline CDR1 and CDR2: KGHSH and LQKENI. The CDR3 is CASSPLGTNEQFF. The CDR3 coding sequence is TGTGCCAGCTCACCACTCGGCACAAATGAGCAGTTCTTC.

The CDR3 coding sequence is TGTGCCTGGAGTACCCCGCTAAATGAGCAGTTCTTC. As protein: CAWSTPLNEQFF. The V gene is TRBV30, the J gene TRBJ2-1; no definite D call. The V end lost 2 bases, the J end lost 7 bases, and 9 bases lay between the germline ends. CDR3 length: 12 residues. Looked up from germline, CDR1 is GTSNPN and CDR2 is SVGIG (reference sequence).

Only a few counts were recorded for this clone. The rearrangement uses TRBV6-4 and TRBJ2-7; TRBD2 matches at 12 bases. The germline V gene has CDR1 MRHNA and CDR2 SNTAGT. This CDR3 region has 19 residues. Losses at the gene ends were 10 bases for V and 1 base for J; bases not matched to a gene: 20. The CDR3 sequence: CAKTAELAGGNSGSYEQYF. Written as DNA, the CDR3 is TGTGCCAAAACCGCTGAACTAGCGGGGGGCAATTCCGGTTCCTACGAGCAGTACTTC.

The chain couples TRBV18 to TRBJ2-1; D ambiguous. V gave up 3 bases and J gave up 10 bases, with 10 bases separating them. The CDR3 runs 12 residues. CDR1 and CDR2 (germline): KGHSH, LQKENI. CDR3 in DNA: TGTGCCAGCTCACCCGAAGTACGAGAGCAGTTCTTC. It specifies CASSPEVREQFF.

The rearrangement links TRBV7-8 to TRBJ1-6; TRBD1 matches at 9 bases. In germline, CDR1 is SGHVS, CDR2 FQNEAQ. The CDR3 length is 18 residues. Trimming took 2 bases from V and 3 from J; bases not matched to a gene: 8. The CDR3 loop reads CASSLPGTGIFYNSPLHF. DNA of the CDR3: TGTGCCAGCAGCTTACCTGGGACAGGGATTTTCTATAATTCACCCCTCCACTTT.

V gene TRBV13 combines with J gene TRBJ1-1, with D uncertain. This CDR3 is built from 13 residues. The V and J ends lost 4 bases and 4 bases respectively, with 10 bases between them. Looked up from germline, CDR1 is PRHDT and CDR2 is FYEKMQ (reference sequence). The CDR3: CASSSSWGTEAFF. The CDR3 DNA sequence: TGTGCCAGCAGCTCATCTTGGGGCACTGAAGCTTTCTTT.

J is TRBJ1-3 and V is TRBV7-2; D uncertain. Germline CDR1 is SGHTA and CDR2 is FQGNSA. CDR3 size: 16 residues. Between the trimmed V and J ends, which lost 5 bases and 0 bases, there was a span of 14 bases. CDR3 region: CASSRDRAASGNTIYF. Written as DNA, the CDR3 is TGTGCCAGCAGCAGAGATAGGGCAGCCTCTGGAAACACCATATATTTT.

The chain couples TRBV2 to TRBJ2-2, with 7 bases aligning to TRBD1. CDR3 length: 15 residues. Looked up from germline, CDR1 is SNHLY and CDR2 is FYNNEI. Trimming took 2 bases from V and 5 from J; bases not matched to a gene: 5. CDR3 in amino acids: CASSETGVYTGELFF. The CDR3 DNA follows: TGTGCCAGCAGTGAAACAGGGGTATATACCGGGGAGCTGTTTTTT.

This clone was recorded a few times. The V and J genes are TRBV5-6 and TRBJ2-7, with a weak D call TRBD2 (6 bases). The CDR3 runs 15 residues. V was trimmed by 1 base and J by 8 bases, leaving 19 bases between them. Germline-derived CDR1 and CDR2 are SGHDT and YYEEEE. CDR3 nucleotides: TGTGCCAGCAGCTTGAATGGCGGGGAGAGGACGAAGCAGTACTTC. Its translation is CASSLNGGERTKQYF.

The chain is built from TRBV5-1 and TRBJ2-2; D call uncertain. The CDR3 runs 15 residues. The germline V and J ends were trimmed by 0 bases and 4 bases, with 10 bases remaining between them. Per germline, CDR1 SGHRS and CDR2 YFSETQ. This CDR3 is CASSLGPGGTGELFF. CDR3 sequence (DNA): TGCGCCAGCAGCTTGGGGCCGGGCGGCACCGGGGAGCTGTTTTTT.

This chain uses TRBV27 with TRBJ2-1; 15 bases are shared with TRBD2. Trimming removed 4 bases from V and 2 bases from J; junction bases left unmatched: 15. Germline V lookup: CDR1 MNHEY, CDR2 SMNVEV (reference sequence). This CDR3 is 21 amino acids long. The CDR3 sequence: CASSSLGLAGGPGRTYNEQFF. CDR3 DNA: TGTGCCAGCAGTTCCCTCGGACTAGCGGGGGGGCCTGGGAGGACCTACAATGAGCAGTTCTTC.